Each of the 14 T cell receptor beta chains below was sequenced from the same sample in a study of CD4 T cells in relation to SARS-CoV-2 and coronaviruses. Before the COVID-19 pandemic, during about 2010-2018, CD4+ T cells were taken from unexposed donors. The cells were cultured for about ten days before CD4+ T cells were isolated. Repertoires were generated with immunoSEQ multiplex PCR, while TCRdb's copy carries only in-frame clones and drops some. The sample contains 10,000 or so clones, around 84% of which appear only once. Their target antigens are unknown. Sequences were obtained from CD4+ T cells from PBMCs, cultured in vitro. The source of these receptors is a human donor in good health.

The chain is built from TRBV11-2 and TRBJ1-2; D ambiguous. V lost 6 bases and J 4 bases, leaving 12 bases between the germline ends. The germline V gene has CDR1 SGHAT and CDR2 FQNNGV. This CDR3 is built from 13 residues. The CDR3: CASSSVQRYGYTF. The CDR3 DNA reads TGTGCCAGCAGTAGTGTGCAGCGCTATGGCTACACCTTC.

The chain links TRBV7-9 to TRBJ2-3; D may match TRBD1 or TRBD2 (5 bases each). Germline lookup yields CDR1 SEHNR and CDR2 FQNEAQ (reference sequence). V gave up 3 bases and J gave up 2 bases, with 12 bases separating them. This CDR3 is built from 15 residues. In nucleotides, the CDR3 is TGTGCCAGCAGCTTCTTCGGGACGGCCACAGATACGCAGTATTTT. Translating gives CASSFFGTATDTQYF. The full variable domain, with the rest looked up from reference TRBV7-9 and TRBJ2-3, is DTGVSQNPRHKITKRGQNVTFRCDPISEHNRLYWYRQTLGQGPEFLTYFQNEAQLEKSRLLSDRFSAERPKGSFSTLEIQRTEQGDSAMYLCASSFFGTATDTQYFGPGTRLTVL.

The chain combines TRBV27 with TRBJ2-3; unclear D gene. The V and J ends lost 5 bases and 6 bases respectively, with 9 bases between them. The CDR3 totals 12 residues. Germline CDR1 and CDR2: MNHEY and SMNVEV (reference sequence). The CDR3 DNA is TGTGCCAGCAGTCTAGTGGGTGATACGCAGTATTTT. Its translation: CASSLVGDTQYF.

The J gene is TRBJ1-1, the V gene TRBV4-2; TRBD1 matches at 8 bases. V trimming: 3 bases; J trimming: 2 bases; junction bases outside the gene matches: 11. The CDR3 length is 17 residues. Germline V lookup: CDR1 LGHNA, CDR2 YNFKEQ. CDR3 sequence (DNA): TGTGCCAGCAGCCATCGGCTGGCAGGGGGCTTTAACACTGAAGCTTTCTTT. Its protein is CASSHRLAGGFNTEAFF.

CDR3 protein: CASSLGTADTQYF. Written as DNA, the CDR3 is TGTGCCAGCAGCTTGGGGACTGCAGATACGCAGTATTTT. The chain couples TRBV7-2 to TRBJ2-3; TRBD2 might be the D (6 bases). Germline CDR1 SGHTA, CDR2 FQGNSA. V was trimmed by 3 bases and J by 4 bases, leaving 8 bases between them. CDR3 length equals 13 residues.

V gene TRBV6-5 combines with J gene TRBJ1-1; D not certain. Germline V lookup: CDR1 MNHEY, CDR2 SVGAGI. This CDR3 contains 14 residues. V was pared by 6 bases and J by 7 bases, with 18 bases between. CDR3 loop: CASSLQISRGEAFF. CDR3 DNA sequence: TGTGCCAGCAGCCTACAAATCTCTCGGGGTGAAGCTTTCTTT.

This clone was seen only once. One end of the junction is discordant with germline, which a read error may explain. The CDR3 nucleotides are TGTGCTAGCAGCTTATACGCTAGCGGGAACATCAACGAGCAGTACTTC. Its translation: CASSLYASGNINEQYF. V and J are TRBV7-7 and TRBJ2-5; 9 bases are a match to TRBD2. The DNA end is more similar to TRBJ2-7, so the J call may be wrong. CDR1 is SSHAT, CDR2 FNYEAQ, per germline (reference sequence). The CDR3 extends over 16 amino acids.

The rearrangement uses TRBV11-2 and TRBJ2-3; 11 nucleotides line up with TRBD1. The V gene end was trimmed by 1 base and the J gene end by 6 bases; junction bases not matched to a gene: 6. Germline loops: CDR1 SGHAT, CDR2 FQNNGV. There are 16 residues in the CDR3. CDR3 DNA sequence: TGTGCCAGCAGCTTAGCGGACAGGGGGCTCGAGGATACGCAGTATTTT. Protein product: CASSLADRGLEDTQYF.

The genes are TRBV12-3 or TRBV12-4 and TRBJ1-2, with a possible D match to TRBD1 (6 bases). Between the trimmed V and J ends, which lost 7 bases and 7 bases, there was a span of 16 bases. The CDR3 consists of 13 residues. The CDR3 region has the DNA TGTGCCAGCACCTCAGGGGCTCTGGGTGGCTACACCTTC. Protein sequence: CASTSGALGGYTF.

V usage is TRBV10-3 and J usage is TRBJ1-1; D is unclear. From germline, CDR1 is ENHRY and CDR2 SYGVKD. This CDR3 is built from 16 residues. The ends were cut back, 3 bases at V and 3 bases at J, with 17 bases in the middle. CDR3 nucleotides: TGTGCCATCAGTGATCGGCGGGCGTCTAAGGACACTGAAGCTTTCTTT. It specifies CAISDRRASKDTEAFF.

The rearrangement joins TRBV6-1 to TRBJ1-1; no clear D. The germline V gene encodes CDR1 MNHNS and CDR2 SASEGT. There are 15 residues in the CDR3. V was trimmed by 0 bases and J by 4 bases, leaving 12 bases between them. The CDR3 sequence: CASSEAGGSPTEAFF. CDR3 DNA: TGTGCCAGCAGTGAAGCGGGAGGGTCTCCCACTGAAGCTTTCTTT.

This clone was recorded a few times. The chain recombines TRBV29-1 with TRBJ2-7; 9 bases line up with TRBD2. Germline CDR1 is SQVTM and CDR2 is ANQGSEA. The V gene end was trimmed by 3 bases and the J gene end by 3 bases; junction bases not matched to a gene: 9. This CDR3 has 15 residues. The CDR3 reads CSVEGLAGVHYEQYF. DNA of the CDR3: TGCAGCGTTGAGGGGTTAGCGGGAGTTCACTACGAGCAGTACTTC.

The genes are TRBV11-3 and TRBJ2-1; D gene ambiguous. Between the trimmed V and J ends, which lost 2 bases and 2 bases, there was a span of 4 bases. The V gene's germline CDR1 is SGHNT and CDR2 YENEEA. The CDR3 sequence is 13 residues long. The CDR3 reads CASSLNPYNEQFF. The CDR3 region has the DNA TGTGCCAGCAGCTTAAACCCCTACAATGAGCAGTTCTTC.

In nucleotides, the CDR3 is TGTGCCAGCAGACGATCGGGTGTGAACACTGAAGCTTTCTTT. Translation: CASRRSGVNTEAFF. The gene calls are TRBV2 and TRBJ1-1, with D uncertain. With 6 bases removed from V and 0 bases from J, the gap between germline ends came to 11 bases. Germline-derived CDR1 and CDR2 are SNHLY and FYNNEI. The CDR3 length is 14 residues.